This TCR beta chain is drawn from a study of T cell responses to AZD1222 COVID-19 vaccine (dated by TCRdb to about 2021). About the investigation overall: Because spike-specific TCR depth and breadth did not differ between the two schedules, AZD1222 recipients who got a second dose at roughly 4 weeks were pooled with those who got a second dose at roughly 12 weeks. A total of about 230 trial participants underwent TCR sequencing, of whom about 210 received two doses of AZD1222 and 26 received two doses of the MenACWY control vaccine. Trial participants were enrolled by age into subgroups of 18-55, 56-69 and 70-plus years, and 148, 28 and 57 TCR-sequenced participants, respectively, were included in these subgroups.

From the cysteine up to the phenylalanine, the CDR3 has a length of 15 residues. Only the CDR3 DNA stays, 45 bases, in frame from base 1. V loses 4 bases of germline sequence and J loses 0 bases, and the interval between the two ends is 10 bases. Via the germline V gene, CDR1 is MGHRA and CDR2 YSYEKL. This clone was recorded once. What this receptor recognizes is not known. No much larger clone is present one base from it, and per-base qualities are unavailable. The CDR3 regions of human TCRbeta chains were analyzed by immunosequencing. The paper's data handling went like this. TCRs in the repertoires were compared against a reference library of SARS-CoV-2-specific TCRs that had been generated with the MIRA antigen-specificity platform. Breadth was defined as the fraction of unique TCRs that were SARS-CoV-2-associated. Depth was defined as the fraction of total T cells that were SARS-CoV-2-associated. Each spike-specific TCR was assigned to its reactive spike region and to a CD4 or CD8 class using the MIRA data. Log10-transformed breadth and depth values were compared by one-way ANOVA with Sidak's multiple comparisons tests. Not all clones reach the TCRdb copy of this immuneACCESS table, which keeps in-frame sequences only. Checked studies attribute under half of the gap to unresolved V genes and leave the rest unexplained. That table gives V, J and clone size, and the DNA gave D and trimming. This sample holds roughly 150,000 clones; about nine tenths were observed only once. The biggest ten clones account for more than 1.1% of the sample.

What the study reported, not specific to this receptor: A significant rise in spike-specific TCR breadth and depth was observed after two AZD1222 doses relative to day 0 and relative to MenACWY recipients. Because no day 14 peak-response samples were available, repertoires were characterized only after the peak T cell response. CD4 TCRs associated with the vaccine covered the entire spike protein, and the dominant responses were in regions 160-218 and 743-854. Reportedly, close to half of the unique spike-specific TCRs recognized epitopes lying outside the regions that are mutated in the B.1.351 and B.1.1.7 variants. Participants were mostly white British, with more females than males. The authors suggested clonal diversity may have been underestimated. Conclusions about previously exposed vaccinees are limited, since just six AZD1222 recipients were seropositive for SARS-CoV-2 at baseline. The 56-69-year group was small, and its depth increase did not reach significance, likely because of low power.

The time point tag for this specimen amounts to: baseline before first vaccination. Vaccinee samples came from UK trials COV001 and COV002, including a single-blind randomized controlled phase 2/3 trial of AZD1222 (ChAdOx1 nCoV-19) in healthy adults. For TCRbeta chain sequencing, PBMC samples were collected from trial participants at day 0 and at day 28 after the second dose. Sequencing was performed on peripheral blood, taken on day 0 of AZD1222 vaccination. The receptor comes from an adult in good health. The receptor chain draws on TRBV4-1 and TRBJ2-1; the D gene identity is not certain. The nucleotide sequence is TGCGCCAGCAGCCCTGGACCTATCTCCTACAATGAGCAGTTCTTC. This encodes CASSPGPISYNEQFF.